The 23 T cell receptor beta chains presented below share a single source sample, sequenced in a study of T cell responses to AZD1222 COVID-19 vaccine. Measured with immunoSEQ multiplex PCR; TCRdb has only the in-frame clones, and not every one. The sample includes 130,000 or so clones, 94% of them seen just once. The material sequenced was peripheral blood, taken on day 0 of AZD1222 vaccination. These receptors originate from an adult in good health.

CDR3 region: CASSPPGRLNTEAFF. CDR3 sequence (DNA): TGCGCCAGCAGCCCCCCGGGGAGGCTGAACACTGAAGCTTTCTTT. The chain recombines TRBV4-1 with TRBJ1-1; D is ambiguous. Trimming took off 4 bases at V and 0 bases at J, with 12 bases between the two ends. From germline, CDR1 is MGHRA and CDR2 YSYEKL. The CDR3 has 15 amino acids.

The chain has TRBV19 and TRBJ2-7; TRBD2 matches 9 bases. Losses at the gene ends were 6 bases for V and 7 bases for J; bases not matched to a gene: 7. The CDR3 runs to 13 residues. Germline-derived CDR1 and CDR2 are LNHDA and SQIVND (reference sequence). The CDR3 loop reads CASSPGTSSEQYF. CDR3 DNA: TGTGCCAGTAGCCCCGGGACTAGCAGTGAGCAGTACTTC.

The CDR3 region is CASSEKRGPQETQYF. In nucleotides, the CDR3 is TGTGCCAGCAGCGAGAAACGGGGGCCCCAAGAGACCCAGTACTTC. The rearrangement uses TRBV7-8 and TRBJ2-5; either TRBD1 or TRBD2 may supply D (6 bases each). V lost 5 bases and J 1 base, leaving 14 bases between the germline ends. The CDR3 loop spans 15 amino acids. The germline CDR1 and CDR2 sequences are SGHVS and FQNEAQ.

CDR3 sequence: CASSLGQGGYYEQYF. In nucleotides, the CDR3 is TGTGCCAGCAGCTTGGGACAGGGGGGATACTACGAGCAGTACTTC. V usage is TRBV11-2 and J usage is TRBJ2-7; 11 bases align to TRBD1. Germline trimming cut 3 bases from V and 3 bases from J; bases unmatched to any gene: 4. Per the germline V gene, CDR1 is SGHAT and CDR2 is FQNNGV. There are 15 residues in the CDR3.

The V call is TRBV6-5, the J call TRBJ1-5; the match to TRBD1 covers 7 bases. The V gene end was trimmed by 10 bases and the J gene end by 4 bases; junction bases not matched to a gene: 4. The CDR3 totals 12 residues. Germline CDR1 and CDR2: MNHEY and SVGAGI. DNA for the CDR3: TGTGCCATCGGACAGGTGAATCAGCCCCAGCATTTT. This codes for CAIGQVNQPQHF.

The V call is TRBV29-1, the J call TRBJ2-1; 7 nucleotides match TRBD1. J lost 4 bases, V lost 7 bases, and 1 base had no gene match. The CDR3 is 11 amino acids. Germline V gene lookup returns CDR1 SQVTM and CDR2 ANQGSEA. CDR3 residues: CSGDSYNEQFF. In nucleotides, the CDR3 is TGCAGCGGGGACAGTTACAATGAGCAGTTCTTC.

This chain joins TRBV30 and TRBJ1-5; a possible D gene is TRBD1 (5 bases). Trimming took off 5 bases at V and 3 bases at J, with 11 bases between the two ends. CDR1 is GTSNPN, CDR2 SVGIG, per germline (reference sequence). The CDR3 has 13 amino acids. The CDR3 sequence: CAWDSGNNQPQHF. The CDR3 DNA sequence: TGTGCCTGGGACAGCGGTAACAATCAGCCCCAGCATTTT.

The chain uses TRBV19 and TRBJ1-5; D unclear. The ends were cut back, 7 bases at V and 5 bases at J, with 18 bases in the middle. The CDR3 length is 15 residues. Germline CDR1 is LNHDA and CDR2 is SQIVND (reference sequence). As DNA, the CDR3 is TGTGCCAGTACCCAAGGCTGGTTGAAGGATCAGCCCCAGCATTTT. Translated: CASTQGWLKDQPQHF.

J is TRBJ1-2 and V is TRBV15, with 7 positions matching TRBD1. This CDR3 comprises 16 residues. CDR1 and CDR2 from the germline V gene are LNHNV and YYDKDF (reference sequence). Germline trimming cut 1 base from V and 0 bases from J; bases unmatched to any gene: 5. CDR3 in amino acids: CATSRAGQDANYGYTF. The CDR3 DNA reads TGTGCCACCAGCAGAGCCGGACAGGATGCTAACTATGGCTACACCTTC. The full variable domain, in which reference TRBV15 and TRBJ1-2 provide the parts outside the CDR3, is DAMVIQNPRYQVTQFGKPVTLSCSQTLNHNVMYWYQQKSSQAPKLLFHYYDKDFNNEADTPDNFQSRRPNTSFCFLDIRSPGLGDTAMYLCATSRAGQDANYGYTFGSGTRLTVV.

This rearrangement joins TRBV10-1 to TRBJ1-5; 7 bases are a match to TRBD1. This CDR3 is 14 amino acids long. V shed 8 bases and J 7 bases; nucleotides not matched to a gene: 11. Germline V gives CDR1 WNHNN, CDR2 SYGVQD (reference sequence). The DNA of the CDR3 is TGCGCCAGCGGGGAGAGGGACAGAGAGCAGCCCCAGCATTTT. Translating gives CASGERDREQPQHF.

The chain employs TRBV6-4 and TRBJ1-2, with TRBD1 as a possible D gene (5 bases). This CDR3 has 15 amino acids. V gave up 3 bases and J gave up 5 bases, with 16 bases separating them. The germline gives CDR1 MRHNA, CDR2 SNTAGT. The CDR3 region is CASSEDGGRYYGYTF. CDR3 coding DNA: TGTGCCAGCAGTGAGGACGGGGGAAGGTATTATGGCTACACCTTC.

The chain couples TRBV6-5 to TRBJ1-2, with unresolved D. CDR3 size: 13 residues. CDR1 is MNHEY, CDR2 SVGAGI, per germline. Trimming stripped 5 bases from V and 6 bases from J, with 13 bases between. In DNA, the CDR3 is TGTGCCAGCAGTACCTTCCACGAGGATGGCTACACCTTC. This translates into CASSTFHEDGYTF.

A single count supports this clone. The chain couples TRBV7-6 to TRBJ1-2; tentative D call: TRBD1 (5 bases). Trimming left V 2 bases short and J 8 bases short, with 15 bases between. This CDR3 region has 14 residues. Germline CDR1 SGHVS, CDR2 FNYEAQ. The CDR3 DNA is TGTGCCAGCAGCTTAAAGGCAGGGCCTTACGGCTACACCTTC. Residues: CASSLKAGPYGYTF.

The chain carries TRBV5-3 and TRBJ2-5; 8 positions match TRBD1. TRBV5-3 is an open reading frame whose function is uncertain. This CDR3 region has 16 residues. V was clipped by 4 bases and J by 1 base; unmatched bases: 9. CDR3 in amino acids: CARSLFDRGFQETQYF. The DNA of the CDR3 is TGTGCCAGAAGCCTCTTCGACAGGGGCTTCCAAGAGACCCAGTACTTC.

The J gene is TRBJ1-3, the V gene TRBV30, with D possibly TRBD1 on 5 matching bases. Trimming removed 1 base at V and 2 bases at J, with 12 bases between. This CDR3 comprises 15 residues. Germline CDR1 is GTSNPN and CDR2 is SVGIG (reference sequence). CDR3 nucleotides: TGTGCCTGGAGTGGGGCAGGGAATGCTGGAAACACCATATATTTT. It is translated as CAWSGAGNAGNTIYF.

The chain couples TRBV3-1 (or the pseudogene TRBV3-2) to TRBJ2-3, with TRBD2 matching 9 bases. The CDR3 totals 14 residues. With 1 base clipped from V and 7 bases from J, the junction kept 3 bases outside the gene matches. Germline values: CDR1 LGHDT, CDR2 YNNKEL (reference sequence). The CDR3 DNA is TGTGCCAGCAGCCAAGGTAGCGGGAGACATACGCAGTATTTT. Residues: CASSQGSGRHTQYF.

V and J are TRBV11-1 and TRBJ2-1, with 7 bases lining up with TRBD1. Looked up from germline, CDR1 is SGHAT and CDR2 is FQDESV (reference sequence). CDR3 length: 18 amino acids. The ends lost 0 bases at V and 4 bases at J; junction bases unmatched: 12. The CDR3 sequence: CASSLAGQRSRIYNEQFF. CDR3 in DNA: TGTGCCAGCAGCTTAGCGGGACAGAGAAGTCGGATTTACAATGAGCAGTTCTTC.

The DNA of the CDR3 is TGTGCCAGCAGCCAAGGACTAGCGGGATCCTACGAGCAGTACTTC. It yields the protein CASSQGLAGSYEQYF. The chain uses TRBV3-1 (or the pseudogene TRBV3-2) and TRBJ2-7, with 11 nucleotides matching TRBD2. J lost 1 base, V lost 1 base, and 0 bases had no gene match. CDR1 and CDR2 from the germline V gene are LGHDT and YNNKEL (reference sequence). There are 15 residues in the CDR3.

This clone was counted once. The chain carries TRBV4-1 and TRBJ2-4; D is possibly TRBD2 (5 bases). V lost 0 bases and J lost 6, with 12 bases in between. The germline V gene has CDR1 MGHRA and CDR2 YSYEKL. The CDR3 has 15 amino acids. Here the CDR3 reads CASSQDGEPLNIQYF. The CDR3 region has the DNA TGCGCCAGCAGCCAAGATGGGGAGCCCTTAAACATTCAGTACTTC.

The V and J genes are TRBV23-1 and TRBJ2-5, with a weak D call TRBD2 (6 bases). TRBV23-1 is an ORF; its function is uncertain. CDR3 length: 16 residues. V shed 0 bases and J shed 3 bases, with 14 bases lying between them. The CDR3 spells CASSQSGTGIKETQYF. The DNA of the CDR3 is TGCGCCAGCAGTCAATCCGGGACTGGTATTAAAGAGACCCAGTACTTC.

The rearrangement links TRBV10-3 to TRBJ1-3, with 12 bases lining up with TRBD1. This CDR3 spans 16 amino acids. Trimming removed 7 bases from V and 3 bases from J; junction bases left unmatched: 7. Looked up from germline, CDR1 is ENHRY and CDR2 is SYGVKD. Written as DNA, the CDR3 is TGTGCCATCACCAGGGGACAGGGGGCAGATGGAAACACCATATATTTT. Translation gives CAITRGQGADGNTIYF.

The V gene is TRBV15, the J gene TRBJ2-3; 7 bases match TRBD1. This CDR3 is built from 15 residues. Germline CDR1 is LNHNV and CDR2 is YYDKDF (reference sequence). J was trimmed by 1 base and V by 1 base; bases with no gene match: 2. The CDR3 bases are TGTGCCACCAGCAGAGGGACAGGTCGCACAGATACGCAGTATTTT. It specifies CATSRGTGRTDTQYF.

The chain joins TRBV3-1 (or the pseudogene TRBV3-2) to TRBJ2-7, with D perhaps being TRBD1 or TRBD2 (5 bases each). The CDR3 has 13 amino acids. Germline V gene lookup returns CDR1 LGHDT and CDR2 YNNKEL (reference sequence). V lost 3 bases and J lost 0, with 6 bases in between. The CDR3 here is CASSQGTSYEQYF. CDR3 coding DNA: TGTGCCAGCAGCCAGGGGACCTCCTACGAGCAGTACTTC.